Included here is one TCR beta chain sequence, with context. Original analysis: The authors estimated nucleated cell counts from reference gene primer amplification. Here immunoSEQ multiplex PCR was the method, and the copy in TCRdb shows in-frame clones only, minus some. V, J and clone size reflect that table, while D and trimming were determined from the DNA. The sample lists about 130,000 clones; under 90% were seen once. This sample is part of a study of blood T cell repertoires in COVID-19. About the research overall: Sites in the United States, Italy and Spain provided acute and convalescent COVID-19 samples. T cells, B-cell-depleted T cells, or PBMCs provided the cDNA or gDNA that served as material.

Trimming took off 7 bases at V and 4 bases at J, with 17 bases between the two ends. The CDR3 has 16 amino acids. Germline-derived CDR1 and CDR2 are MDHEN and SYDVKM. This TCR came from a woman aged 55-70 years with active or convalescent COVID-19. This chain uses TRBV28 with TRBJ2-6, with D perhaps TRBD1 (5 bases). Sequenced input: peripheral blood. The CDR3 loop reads CASTPVGAYGANVLTF. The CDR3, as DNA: TGTGCCAGCACCCCGGTTGGGGCGTACGGGGCCAACGTCCTGACTTTC.